A single sample is the source of the 4 T cell receptor beta chains below, sequenced in a study of T cells after yellow fever vaccination. MiXCR was run by TCRdb on the 5' RACE reads, yielding one entry per CDR3 protein. The sample consists of approximately 250,000 distinct CDR3 sequences, roughly 5.6% of them appearing once. This specimen consisted of CD4+ T cells sorted from PBMCs, obtained on the day of the yellow fever booster vaccination. The receptors originated from a man aged 18-30 years who received the YFV17D yellow fever vaccine.

The chain employs TRBV12-3 or TRBV12-4 and TRBJ2-5, with TRBD2 identical over 9 bases. The CDR3 is made up of 15 amino acids. Trimming at V came to 3 bases and at J to 1 base, leaving 3 bases not matched to a gene. The chain's CDR3 is CASSFASGAQETQYF. The CDR3 DNA reads TGTGCCAGCAGTTTTGCTAGCGGGGCCCAAGAGACCCAGTACTTC.

In its sample, this clonotype was seen once. The J gene is TRBJ2-1, the V gene TRBV5-6; D is possibly TRBD1 (6 bases). V dropped 5 bases and J dropped 0 bases, with 15 bases sitting between them. Germline CDR1 SGHDT, CDR2 YYEEEE. There are 16 residues in the CDR3. In nucleotides, the CDR3 is TGTGCCAGCAGGTTAGGGGGTGAAAGCTCCTACAATGAGCAGTTCTTC. The encoded protein is CASRLGGESSYNEQFF.

The J gene is TRBJ1-1, the V gene TRBV20-1; weak D call: TRBD1 (5 bases). Trimming removed 6 bases from V and 4 bases from J, with 21 bases in between. The CDR3 extends over 15 amino acids. The germline V gene has CDR1 DFQATT and CDR2 SNEGSKA (reference sequence). This CDR3 is CSANNPSGFRTEAFF. CDR3 DNA: TGCAGTGCCAATAACCCCTCAGGGTTCCGCACTGAAGCTTTCTTT.

This clonotype was counted ten times or more. This chain joins TRBV6-5 and TRBJ2-3, with 8 bases fitting TRBD2. This CDR3 is built from 14 residues. Trimming removed 5 bases from V and 2 bases from J; junction bases left unmatched: 3. Looked up from germline, CDR1 is MNHEY and CDR2 is SVGAGI. CDR3 sequence: CASSQRGFTDTQYF. Written as DNA, the CDR3 is TGTGCCAGCAGTCAGCGGGGGTTCACAGATACGCAGTATTTT.